This T cell receptor beta chain comes out of a study of blood T cell repertoires in COVID-19. V lost 8 bases and J lost 5; bases outside the gene matches: 8. Germline-derived CDR1 and CDR2 are MNHEY and SVGAGI. CDR3 size: 13 residues. Under the authors' procedure: Using reference gene primer amplification, nucleated cell counts were estimated. TCRdb's copy holds only in-frame clones and misses some; the assay was immunoSEQ multiplex PCR. The V and J calls and clone size are taken from that table; D and trimming were inferred from the DNA. The data show tens of thousands of clones, 88% seen once. Material: peripheral blood. This receptor was taken from a human donor in a cohort sampled during active COVID-19. The chain joins TRBV6-5 to TRBJ2-5, with 7 bases aligning to TRBD1. The CDR3 spells CASRDRVGETQYF. The CDR3, as DNA: TGTGCCAGCCGCGACAGGGTAGGCGAGACCCAGTACTTC.